The 25 T cell receptor beta chains below come from one sample, sequenced in a study of T cell responses to AZD1222 COVID-19 vaccine. Assay used: immunoSEQ multiplex PCR; TCRdb lists only in-frame clones, some missing. The sample has 130,000 to 150,000 clones; over 80% are singletons. Sequenced material: peripheral blood, taken 28 days after the second AZD1222 dose. These receptors all come from an adult who received the AZD1222 COVID-19 vaccine.

This clone appeared a single time. This chain connects TRBV21-1 to TRBJ2-3; the table names TRBD1, a call not compared with the DNA. TRBV21-1 is flagged as a pseudogene. CDR3 size: 14 residues. The chain's CDR3 is CASVRRGSTDTQYF. Written as DNA, the CDR3 is TGTGCCAGCGTACGCAGGGGCAGCACAGATACGCAGTATTTT.

The genes are TRBV19 and TRBJ1-2, with 7 bases that match TRBD1. V was pared by 5 bases and J by 2 bases, with 5 bases of the junction left unmatched. Germline CDR1 LNHDA, CDR2 SQIVND (reference sequence). The CDR3 totals 14 residues. The CDR3 DNA follows: TGTGCCAGTAGTCCCGGGACAGTCAACTATGGCTACACCTTC. The encoded protein is CASSPGTVNYGYTF.

The CDR3 DNA reads TGTGCCAGCAGCCGAAGCGGGACCTCCTACGAGCAGTACTTC. Translation: CASSRSGTSYEQYF. This chain connects TRBV9 to TRBJ2-7; 7 bases agree with TRBD2. V dropped 4 bases and J dropped 0; count of bases not matched to a gene: 4. Germline CDR1 SGDLS, CDR2 YYNGEE. The CDR3 runs to 14 residues.

Only one count was recorded for this clone. The CDR3 DNA is TGTGCCAGCGGACCTGTATACGAGCAGTACTTC. Translated, it gives CASGPVYEQYF. The rearrangement links TRBV6-5 to TRBJ2-7, with D hard to call. Deletions cut 8 bases from V and 4 bases from J, with 9 bases between. The CDR3 spans 11 residues. Germline loops: CDR1 MNHEY, CDR2 SVGAGI.

This chain connects TRBV24-1 to TRBJ1-5, with 8 bases matching TRBD1. V was pared by 11 bases and J by 2 bases, with 4 bases of the junction left unmatched. The CDR3 has 13 residues. The germline V gene has CDR1 KGHDR and CDR2 SFDVKD. The CDR3 region is CASRGQGNQPQHF. The CDR3 region has the DNA TGTGCCAGCCGGGGACAGGGCAATCAGCCCCAGCATTTT.

The gene calls are TRBV4-3 and TRBJ2-5, with 7 bases aligning to TRBD2. The V gene's germline CDR1 is LGHNA and CDR2 YSLEER. The CDR3 spans 15 residues. The V gene end was trimmed by 2 bases and the J gene end by 4 bases; junction bases not matched to a gene: 7. The CDR3 reads CASSQRREPPETQYF. DNA for the CDR3: TGCGCCAGCAGCCAACGGCGGGAGCCCCCAGAGACCCAGTACTTC.

This chain joins TRBV18 and TRBJ1-1; 7 bases line up with TRBD1. CDR1 and CDR2 from the germline V gene are KGHSH and LQKENI. V shed 2 bases and J 5 bases; nucleotides not matched to a gene: 8. The CDR3 has 15 amino acids. The CDR3, as DNA: TGTGCCAGCTCACCAGGACAGGCCCAGAGTACTGAAGCTTTCTTT. Translated, it gives CASSPGQAQSTEAFF.

The rearrangement joins TRBV10-3 to TRBJ2-7, with TRBD2 matching 8 bases. This CDR3 region has 16 residues. With 3 bases clipped from V and 2 bases from J, the junction kept 9 bases outside the gene matches. Germline V gives CDR1 ENHRY, CDR2 SYGVKD. CDR3 DNA sequence: TGTGCCATCAGTGACCATTCAGCGGGGGAGGCCTACGAGCAGTACTTC. Its translation: CAISDHSAGEAYEQYF.

The chain carries TRBV30 and TRBJ2-7; the match to TRBD1 covers 9 bases. The CDR3 is 18 residues long. J was trimmed by 4 bases and V by 4 bases; bases with no gene match: 20. Germline lookup yields CDR1 GTSNPN and CDR2 SVGIG (reference sequence). The CDR3 sequence: CAWKSPVTGGRFVYEQYF. In DNA, the CDR3 is TGTGCCTGGAAGTCGCCCGTGACAGGGGGTCGGTTCGTTTACGAGCAGTACTTC.

This chain connects TRBV10-2 to TRBJ1-4; TRBD1 might be the D (5 bases). The CDR3 has 14 residues. Between the trimmed V and J ends, which lost 2 bases and 8 bases, there was a span of 12 bases. Germline V lookup: CDR1 WSHSY, CDR2 SAAADI. CDR3 protein: CASSEGGIPEKLFF. The CDR3 DNA sequence: TGCGCCAGCAGTGAGGGGGGGATCCCCGAAAAACTGTTTTTT.

The V call is TRBV4-2, the J call TRBJ2-7, with D unresolved. Germline V CDR1 and CDR2: LGHNA, YNFKEQ. CDR3 length: 12 residues. V was pared by 8 bases and J by 2 bases, with 10 bases between. CDR3 DNA sequence: TGTGCCAGCGCTAGGGCCCCCTACGAGCAGTACTTC. Translated: CASARAPYEQYF.

This chain links TRBV6-4 with TRBJ2-1, with 7 bases matching TRBD1. CDR1 and CDR2 from the germline V gene are MRHNA and SNTAGT. With V trimmed by 2 bases and J by 2 bases, 6 bases remained unmatched. The CDR3 length is 16 residues. The CDR3 nucleotides read TGTGCCAGCAGTGACACGGACAGGAGGCCCTACAATGAGCAGTTCTTC. This gives the protein CASSDTDRRPYNEQFF.

This chain joins TRBV15 and TRBJ2-7; no reliable D call. From germline, CDR1 is LNHNV and CDR2 YYDKDF (reference sequence). V was trimmed by 3 bases and J by 3 bases, leaving 12 bases between them. There are 14 residues in the CDR3. The DNA of the CDR3 is TGTGCCACCAGCAGGCCATCATTCATCTACGAGCAGTACTTC. Its protein product is CATSRPSFIYEQYF.

This clone was detected once. The genes are TRBV11-3 and TRBJ2-5, with TRBD2 identical over 7 bases. CDR1 is SGHNT and CDR2 is YENEEA in the germline V gene. Losses at the gene ends were 4 bases for V and 6 bases for J; bases not matched to a gene: 8. This CDR3 has 14 residues. The CDR3 region is CASSSLRRGKTQYF. The CDR3 DNA is TGTGCCAGCAGCTCCCTAAGGCGGGGGAAGACCCAGTACTTC.

J is TRBJ1-5 and V is TRBV7-6; weak D call: TRBD1 (5 bases). CDR1 is SGHVS, CDR2 FNYEAQ, per germline. The CDR3 is made up of 15 amino acids. V was clipped by 1 base and J by 1 base, with 8 bases between them. CDR3 DNA sequence: TGTGCCAGCAGCTTAGACGGGGCGAGCAATCAGCCCCAGCATTTT. Protein product: CASSLDGASNQPQHF.

The chain carries TRBV7-9 and TRBJ2-1; D remains ambiguous. The V end lost 0 bases, the J end lost 8 bases, and 5 bases lay between the germline ends. Per germline, CDR1 SEHNR and CDR2 FQNEAQ (reference sequence). CDR3 length: 12 residues. This CDR3 is CASSLAYDEQFF. CDR3 sequence (DNA): TGTGCCAGCAGCTTAGCGTATGATGAGCAGTTCTTC.

The chain recombines TRBV7-8 with TRBJ1-2; D call uncertain. Germline lookup yields CDR1 SGHVS and CDR2 FQNEAQ. The CDR3 spans 12 residues. V shed 6 bases and J shed 7 bases, with 12 bases lying between them. The CDR3 bases are TGTGCCAGCAGGTACGAACCTGGTGGCTACACCTTC. Amino acids: CASRYEPGGYTF.

The chain couples TRBV2 to TRBJ1-1; a possible D gene is TRBD1 (5 bases). Germline CDR1 is SNHLY and CDR2 is FYNNEI. With 2 bases removed from V and 11 bases from J, the gap between germline ends came to 12 bases. The CDR3 length is 12 residues. The CDR3 loop reads CASSERPGNAFF. In nucleotides, the CDR3 is TGTGCCAGCAGTGAACGTCCAGGGAACGCTTTCTTT.

In its sample, this clone was seen once. The chain combines TRBV5-8 with TRBJ2-5; 10 bases fit TRBD1. J was trimmed by 1 base and V by 3 bases; bases with no gene match: 3. CDR1 and CDR2 (germline): SGHTS, YDEGEE. The CDR3 runs 15 residues. The CDR3 is CASSSGQGGQETQYF. The DNA for the CDR3 is TGTGCCAGCAGCTCCGGACAGGGGGGCCAAGAGACCCAGTACTTC.

The V and J genes are TRBV19 and TRBJ1-4; D is unresolved. V shed 6 bases and J shed 8 bases, with 16 bases lying between them. Looked up from germline, CDR1 is LNHDA and CDR2 is SQIVND (reference sequence). This CDR3 region has 14 residues. Here the CDR3 DNA reads TGTGCCAGTAGCGCTGGACCGGGCGGCGAAAAACTGTTTTTT. This gives the protein CASSAGPGGEKLFF. Drawing the rest from reference TRBV19 and TRBJ1-4, the complete variable domain is DGGITQSPKYLFRKEGQNVTLSCEQNLNHDAMYWYRQDPGQGLRLIYYSQIVNDFQKGDIAEGYSVSREKKESFPLTVTSAQKNPTAFYLCASSAGPGGEKLFFGSGTQLSVL.

The chain recombines TRBV4-2 with TRBJ2-7, with 10 bases lining up with TRBD2. CDR3 length: 17 residues. Losses at the gene ends were 0 bases for V and 0 bases for J; bases not matched to a gene: 5. Germline lookup yields CDR1 LGHNA and CDR2 YNFKEQ. Written as DNA, the CDR3 is TGTGCCAGCAGCCAAGATCACGGGACTAGCGCCTCCTACGAGCAGTACTTC. Translated, it gives CASSQDHGTSASYEQYF.

This clone was seen only a few times. The gene calls are TRBV27 and TRBJ2-1; D unclear. Germline CDR1 MNHEY, CDR2 SMNVEV (reference sequence). The CDR3 covers 16 residues. V was clipped by 3 bases and J by 2 bases, with 14 bases between them. CDR3 amino acids: CASSFIPIATYNEQFF. As DNA, the CDR3 is TGTGCCAGCAGTTTTATACCCATAGCAACCTACAATGAGCAGTTCTTC.

This chain links TRBV10-2 with TRBJ1-1, with D unresolved. The CDR3 spans 13 residues. Trimming left V 8 bases short and J 5 bases short, with 15 bases between. The germline CDR1 and CDR2 sequences are WSHSY and SAAADI. The CDR3 protein is CASGFAAGTEAFF. DNA for the CDR3: TGCGCCAGCGGCTTCGCGGCGGGTACTGAAGCTTTCTTT.

The gene calls are TRBV9 and TRBJ1-2; tentatively, D is TRBD1 (5 bases). The V gene's germline CDR1 is SGDLS and CDR2 YYNGEE. This CDR3 has 15 residues. Trimming took off 4 bases at V and 7 bases at J, with 20 bases between the two ends. The CDR3 nucleotides read TGTGCCAGCAGCTCCCTCCGGGGGAGGGTAGGTGGCTACACCTTC. As protein: CASSSLRGRVGGYTF.

The chain recombines TRBV2 with TRBJ2-5; TRBD2 matches 8 bases. After removal of 8 bases from V and 4 bases from J, the junction contained 3 bases not matched to a gene. The CDR3 is made up of 12 amino acids. Germline lookup yields CDR1 SNHLY and CDR2 FYNNEI. CDR3 amino acids: CASLLAGETQYF. The CDR3 DNA reads TGTGCCAGCCTCCTAGCGGGAGAGACCCAGTACTTC.